This T cell receptor beta chain is drawn from a study of human T cells and chemical hapten exposure. There are 13 residues in the CDR3. CDR1 KGHDR and CDR2 SFDVKD come from the germline V gene. Trimming removed 5 bases from V and 5 bases from J, with 8 bases in between. TCRdb re-analysed the RACE reads in MiXCR, keeping a single row per CDR3 protein. Among 90,000 to 140,000 distinct CDR3 sequences listed, under 40% were seen once. Specified time point: patch test 3, about 24 weeks after DPC sensitization. Stated treatment: therapeutic diphenylcyclopropenone sensitization with weekly scalp DPC. This clonotype has just a few counts.

This rearrangement joins TRBV24-1 to TRBJ2-2; no clear D gene. This receptor was taken from a man aged 35-49 years with alopecia areata. Some clones in this sample may be carry-over from other donors' samples. Source: whole blood, taken in connection with sensitization to the hapten diphenylcyclopropenone (DPC). The CDR3 region is CATSAQPTGELFF. The CDR3 nucleotides read TGTGCCACCAGTGCCCAGCCGACCGGGGAGCTGTTTTTT.